The 25 T cell receptor beta chains given below trace back to one sample, sequenced in a study of response to subunit inactivated influenza vaccine. MiXCR, applied by TCRdb to the RT-PCR reads, yields one record per CDR3 protein. The sample yields more than 700,000 distinct CDR3 sequences, 21% seen once. The input for sequencing was PBMCs from blood, taken 5 days after vaccination. These receptors originate from a man aged 45-60 years who received an inactivated influenza vaccine.

At least ten counts were recorded for this clonotype. The chain links TRBV10-3 to TRBJ2-7; TRBD2 aligns across 8 bases. Trimming at V came to 2 bases and at J to 4 bases, leaving 7 bases not matched to a gene. Germline CDR1 ENHRY, CDR2 SYGVKD. The CDR3 is 15 residues long. The CDR3 nucleotides read TGTGCCATCAGTGAGATAAAGCGGGGGAGATACGAGCAGTACTTC. Residues: CAISEIKRGRYEQYF.

This chain joins TRBV12-3 or TRBV12-4 and TRBJ1-1; D perhaps matches TRBD1 (5 bases). V lost 3 bases to trimming and J lost 4 bases, with 15 bases between them. The CDR3 consists of 15 residues. The CDR3 nucleotides are TGTGCCAGCAGTTTGGGACGAAGACGGATCACTGAAGCTTTCTTT. This codes for CASSLGRRRITEAFF.

This clonotype has more than one count but fewer than ten. The genes are TRBV11-2 and TRBJ2-5, with unresolved D. Deletions cut 5 bases from V and 4 bases from J, with 8 bases between. The CDR3 is 12 amino acids. The germline V gene encodes CDR1 SGHAT and CDR2 FQNNGV. In DNA form, the CDR3 reads TGTGCCAGCAGCCCCACTCTAGAGACCCAGTACTTC. Translating it yields CASSPTLETQYF.

This clonotype appeared a single time. The chain joins TRBV4-1 to TRBJ2-7; TRBD2 agrees at 9 bases. The V segment lost 5 bases and the J segment 3 bases; nucleotides outside the gene matches: 8. Per germline, CDR1 MGHRA and CDR2 YSYEKL. The CDR3 totals 15 residues. Here the CDR3 reads CASSSRAGGLYEQYF. DNA of the CDR3: TGCGCCAGCAGCTCCAGAGCGGGGGGCCTCTACGAGCAGTACTTC.

The chain employs TRBV18 and TRBJ2-7, with TRBD1 identical over 8 bases. The CDR3 extends over 15 amino acids. Looked up from germline, CDR1 is KGHSH and CDR2 is LQKENI. Losses at the gene ends were 6 bases for V and 5 bases for J; bases not matched to a gene: 12. CDR3 sequence: CASSPRQGLGDEQYF. DNA for the CDR3: TGTGCCAGCTCGCCCCGACAGGGGTTGGGGGACGAGCAGTACTTC.

The V call is TRBV3-1, the J call TRBJ2-7; D unclear. Trimming shortened V by 6 bases and J by 0 bases, and 9 bases separated the two germline ends. The CDR3 extends over 13 amino acids. CDR1 and CDR2 (germline): LGHDT, YNNKEL (reference sequence). The CDR3 DNA reads TGTGCCAGCAGGTCATTTGACTCCTACGAGCAGTACTTC. Amino acid sequence: CASRSFDSYEQYF.

This chain connects TRBV2 to TRBJ1-1; maybe TRBD1 (5 bases). Germline loops: CDR1 SNHLY, CDR2 FYNNEI. Trimming left V 8 bases short and J 5 bases short, with 18 bases between. The CDR3 contains 14 residues. The CDR3 DNA reads TGTGCCAGCGCTCGGGACGTCGAGTCGACTGAAGCTTTCTTT. Protein product: CASARDVESTEAFF.

The CDR3 DNA reads TGTGCCAGCAGTTATAGGGGTGCAAGCTCCTACAATGAGCAGTTCTTC. Translation gives CASSYRGASSYNEQFF. The chain couples TRBV6-5 to TRBJ2-1; D might be TRBD1 (5 bases). CDR1 is MNHEY, CDR2 SVGAGI, per germline. V lost 3 bases, J lost 0 bases, and 12 bases lay in between. The CDR3 contains 16 residues.

This clonotype occurred many times. The V gene is TRBV6-1, the J gene TRBJ2-1; 10 bases fit TRBD2. The germline V gene has CDR1 MNHNS and CDR2 SASEGT. The CDR3 runs 17 residues. The V gene end was trimmed by 7 bases and the J gene end by 5 bases; junction bases not matched to a gene: 14. The CDR3 spells CASTKTVLAGVDNEQFF. The CDR3 DNA reads as TGTGCCAGCACCAAGACCGTTCTAGCGGGAGTGGACAATGAGCAGTTCTTC.

This clonotype was counted only a few times. This chain links TRBV10-3 with TRBJ2-2, with 9 bases fitting TRBD2. The CDR3 runs to 14 residues. V lost 6 bases and J lost 5; bases outside the gene matches: 4. The germline V gene has CDR1 ENHRY and CDR2 SYGVKD. In DNA form, the CDR3 reads TGTGCCATCAGGCCGGGACTAGCTACCGGGGAGCTGTTTTTT. Protein sequence: CAIRPGLATGELFF.

This clonotype occurred a few times. The rearrangement uses TRBV5-1 and TRBJ2-7; D tentatively reads TRBD1 or TRBD2 (7 bases each). The CDR3 spans 15 residues. Trimming took 0 bases from V and 2 from J, leaving 12 bases between them. Germline V gives CDR1 SGHRS, CDR2 YFSETQ. This CDR3 is CASSLGGGQTYEQYF. In nucleotides, the CDR3 is TGCGCCAGCAGCTTGGGGGGGGGACAGACCTACGAGCAGTACTTC.

The chain combines TRBV12-3 or TRBV12-4 with TRBJ1-4; D gene ambiguous. The V gene lost 1 base and the J gene lost 3 bases, with 12 bases spanning the gap. The CDR3 loop spans 16 amino acids. The CDR3 loop is CASSLGLLGANEKLFF. The CDR3 DNA follows: TGTGCCAGCAGTTTAGGGCTTCTCGGGGCTAATGAAAAACTGTTTTTT.

J is TRBJ1-1 and V is TRBV6-5, with 9 positions matching TRBD1. This CDR3 has 14 amino acids. Germline loops: CDR1 MNHEY, CDR2 SVGAGI. The trim removed 4 bases at V and 6 bases at J, leaving 6 bases unmatched. CDR3 nucleotides: TGTGCCAGCAGTTCACGGACAGGGGAGGCTGAAGCTTTCTTT. It encodes CASSSRTGEAEAFF.

Ten or more counts support this clonotype. The chain carries TRBV20-1 and TRBJ2-7, with 8 bases fitting TRBD2. V shed 3 bases and J 3 bases; nucleotides not matched to a gene: 10. In germline, CDR1 is DFQATT, CDR2 SNEGSKA (reference sequence). The CDR3 loop spans 15 amino acids. In DNA form, the CDR3 reads TGCAGTGCTAGCCAGACAGCGGGAGCTAACTACGAGCAGTACTTC. Protein product: CSASQTAGANYEQYF.

This clonotype was counted at least ten times. This chain uses TRBV5-6 with TRBJ1-1; TRBD1 is a possible D gene (5 bases). The V end was cut by 3 bases, the J end by 0 bases, with 12 bases between. Germline assignment: CDR1 SGHDT and CDR2 YYEEEE. The CDR3 sequence is 15 residues long. CDR3 nucleotides: TGTGCCAGCAGCTGGGGACGTCTGATGAACACTGAAGCTTTCTTT. Translating gives CASSWGRLMNTEAFF. Looking up the rest from reference TRBV5-6 and TRBJ1-1 gives the full variable domain: DAGVTQSPTHLIKTRGQQVTLRCSPKSGHDTVSWYQQALGQGPQFIFQYYEEEERQRGNFPDRFSGHQFPNYSSELNVNALLLGDSALYLCASSWGRLMNTEAFFGQGTRLTVV.

The J gene is TRBJ2-2, the V gene TRBV7-3, with D perhaps TRBD2 (6 bases). Germline V gene sequence: CDR1 SGHTA, CDR2 FQGTGA. CDR3 length equals 14 residues. Trimming shortened V by 5 bases and J by 8 bases, and 15 bases separated the two germline ends. CDR3 in DNA: TGTGCCAGCAGCCCCGGGAGAGCGCTGGGGGAGCTGTTTTTT. Its translation is CASSPGRALGELFF.

CDR3 nucleotides: TGTGCCAGCAGCTCCCCGGTAGCCCAGCATTTT. Translation: CASSSPVAQHF. V usage is TRBV6-1 and J usage is TRBJ1-5; D unresolved. This CDR3 region has 11 residues. The V gene lost 6 bases and the J gene lost 11 bases, with 11 bases spanning the gap. Per the germline V gene, CDR1 is MNHNS and CDR2 is SASEGT.

This clonotype has a handful of counts. V gene TRBV20-1 combines with J gene TRBJ2-3; possible D gene TRBD2, 7 bases. Germline V gene lookup returns CDR1 DFQATT and CDR2 SNEGSKA (reference sequence). V gave up 6 bases and J gave up 3 bases, with 16 bases separating them. The CDR3 loop spans 14 amino acids. The chain's CDR3 is CSALRGAKTDTQYF. In DNA form, the CDR3 reads TGCAGTGCGCTTCGGGGGGCCAAGACAGATACGCAGTATTTT.

This chain links TRBV29-1 with TRBJ2-1; 7 bases map to TRBD2. With V trimmed by 6 bases and J by 3 bases, 11 bases remained unmatched. Germline-derived CDR1 and CDR2 are SQVTM and ANQGSEA. The CDR3 is 15 amino acids. Here the CDR3 DNA reads TGCAGCGTGCCTCCGGGCGGGAGCAACTACAATGAGCAGTTCTTC. Its translation is CSVPPGGSNYNEQFF.

The table lists this clonotype with a few counts. The chain links TRBV10-3 to TRBJ2-7; the D is unclear. Trimming took 4 bases from V and 7 from J, leaving 8 bases between them. CDR1 and CDR2 (germline): ENHRY, SYGVKD. This CDR3 contains 11 residues. CDR3: CAISGTHEQYF. CDR3 bases: TGTGCCATCAGTGGAACTCATGAGCAGTACTTC.

This clonotype came up a few times. V gene TRBV11-2 combines with J gene TRBJ2-7; D not resolved. The CDR3 has 11 residues. Germline V gives CDR1 SGHAT, CDR2 FQNNGV. Trimming removed 3 bases from V and 2 bases from J, with 2 bases in between. CDR3 in amino acids: CASSFPYEQYF. Written as DNA, the CDR3 is TGTGCCAGCAGCTTTCCCTACGAGCAGTACTTC.

This clonotype has more than one count but fewer than ten. This chain links TRBV7-2 with TRBJ1-2; TRBD1 matches 8 bases. This CDR3 is 15 amino acids long. CDR1 and CDR2 from the germline V gene are SGHTA and FQGNSA. Trimming removed 0 bases from V and 5 bases from J; junction bases left unmatched: 5. DNA of the CDR3: TGTGCCAGCAGCTTAGCCGGGACAGGAAAATATGGCTACACCTTC. Its protein is CASSLAGTGKYGYTF. Using reference TRBV7-2 and TRBJ1-2 for the parts outside the CDR3, the full variable domain is GAGVSQSPSNKVTEKGKDVELRCDPISGHTALYWYRQSLGQGLEFLIYFQGNSAPDKSGLPSDRFSAERTGGSVSTLTIQRTQQEDSAVYLCASSLAGTGKYGYTFGSGTRLTVV.

This clonotype was seen ten or more times. J is TRBJ2-7 and V is TRBV12-3 or TRBV12-4; D is perhaps TRBD1 or TRBD2 (5 bases each). The CDR3 runs to 12 residues. V lost 5 bases to trimming and J lost 4 bases, with 9 bases between them. The CDR3 reads CASSEGRYEQYF. The CDR3 coding sequence is TGTGCCAGCAGTGAGGGGCGATACGAGCAGTACTTC.

This clonotype has only a few counts. The V and J genes are TRBV4-1 and TRBJ1-1, with D possibly TRBD1 on 6 matching bases. CDR3 length equals 17 residues. V lost 2 bases to trimming and J lost 0 bases, with 16 bases between them. Germline values: CDR1 MGHRA, CDR2 YSYEKL. The CDR3 nucleotides read TGCGCCAGCAGCCAACCGATCAGGGGATCTTTGAACACTGAAGCTTTCTTT. It encodes CASSQPIRGSLNTEAFF.

The V and J genes are TRBV11-1 and TRBJ2-1; 9 bases are a match to TRBD1. V shed 7 bases and J 10 bases; nucleotides not matched to a gene: 26. This CDR3 is 19 amino acids long. In germline, CDR1 is SGHAT, CDR2 FQDESV (reference sequence). DNA for the CDR3: TGTGCCAGCACCTTCCTAACCCAGACCGGGACAGGGCTTTTCGGCGAGCAGTTCTTC. It is translated as CASTFLTQTGTGLFGEQFF.